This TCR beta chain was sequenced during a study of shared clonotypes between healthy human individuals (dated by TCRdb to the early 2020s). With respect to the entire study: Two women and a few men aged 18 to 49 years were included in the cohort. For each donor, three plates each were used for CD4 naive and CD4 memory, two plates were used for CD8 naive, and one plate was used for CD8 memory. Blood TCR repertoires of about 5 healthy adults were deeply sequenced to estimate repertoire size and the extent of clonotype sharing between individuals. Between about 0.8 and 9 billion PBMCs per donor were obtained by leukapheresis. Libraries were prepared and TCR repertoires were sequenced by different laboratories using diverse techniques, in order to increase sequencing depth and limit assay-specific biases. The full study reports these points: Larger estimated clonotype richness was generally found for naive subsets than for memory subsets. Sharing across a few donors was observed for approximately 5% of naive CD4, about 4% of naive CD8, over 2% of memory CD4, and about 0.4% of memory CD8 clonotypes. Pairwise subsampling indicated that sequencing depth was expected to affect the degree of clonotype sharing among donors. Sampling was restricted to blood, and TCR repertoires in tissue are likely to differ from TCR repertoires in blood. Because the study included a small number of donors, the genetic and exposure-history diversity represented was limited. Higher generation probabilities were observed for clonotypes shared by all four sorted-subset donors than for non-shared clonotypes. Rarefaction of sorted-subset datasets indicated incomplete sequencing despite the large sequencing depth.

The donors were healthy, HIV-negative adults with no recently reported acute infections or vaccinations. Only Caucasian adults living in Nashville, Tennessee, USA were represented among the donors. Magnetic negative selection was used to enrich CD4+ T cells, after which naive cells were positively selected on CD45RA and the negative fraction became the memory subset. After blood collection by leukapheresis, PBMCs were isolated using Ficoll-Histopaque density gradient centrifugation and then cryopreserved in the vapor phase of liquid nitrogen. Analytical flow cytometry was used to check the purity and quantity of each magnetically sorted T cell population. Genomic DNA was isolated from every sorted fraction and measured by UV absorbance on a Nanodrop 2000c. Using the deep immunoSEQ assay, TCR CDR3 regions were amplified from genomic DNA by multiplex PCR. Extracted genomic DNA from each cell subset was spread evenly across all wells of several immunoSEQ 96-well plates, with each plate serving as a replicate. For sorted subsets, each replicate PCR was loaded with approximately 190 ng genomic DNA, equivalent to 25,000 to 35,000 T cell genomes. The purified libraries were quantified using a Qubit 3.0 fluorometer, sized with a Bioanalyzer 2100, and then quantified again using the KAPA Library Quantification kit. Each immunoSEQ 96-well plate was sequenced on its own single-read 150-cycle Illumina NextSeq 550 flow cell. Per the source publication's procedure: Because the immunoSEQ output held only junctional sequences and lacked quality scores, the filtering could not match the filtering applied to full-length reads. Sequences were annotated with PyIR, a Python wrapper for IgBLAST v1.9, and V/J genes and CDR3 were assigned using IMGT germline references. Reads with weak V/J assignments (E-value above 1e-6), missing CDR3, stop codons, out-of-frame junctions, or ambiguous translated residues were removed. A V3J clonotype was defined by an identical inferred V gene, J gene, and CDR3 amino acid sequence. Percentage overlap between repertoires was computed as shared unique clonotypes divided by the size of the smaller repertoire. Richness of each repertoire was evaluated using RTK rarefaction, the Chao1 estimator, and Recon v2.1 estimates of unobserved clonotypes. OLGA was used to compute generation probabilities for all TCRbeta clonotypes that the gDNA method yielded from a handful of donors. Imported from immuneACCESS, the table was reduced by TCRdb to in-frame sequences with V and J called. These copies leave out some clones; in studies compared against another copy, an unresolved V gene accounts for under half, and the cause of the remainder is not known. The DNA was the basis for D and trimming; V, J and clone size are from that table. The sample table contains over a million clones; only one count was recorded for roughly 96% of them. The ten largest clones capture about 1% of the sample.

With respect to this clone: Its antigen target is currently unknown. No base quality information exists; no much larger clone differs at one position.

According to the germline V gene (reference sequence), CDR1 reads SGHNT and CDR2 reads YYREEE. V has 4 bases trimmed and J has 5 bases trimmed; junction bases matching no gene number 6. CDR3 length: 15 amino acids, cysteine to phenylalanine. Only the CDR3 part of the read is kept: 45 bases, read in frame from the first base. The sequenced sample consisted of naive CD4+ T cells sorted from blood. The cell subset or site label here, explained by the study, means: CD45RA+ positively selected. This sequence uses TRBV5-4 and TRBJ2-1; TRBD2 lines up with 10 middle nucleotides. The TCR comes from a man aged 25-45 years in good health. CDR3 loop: CASSLWTSGHNEQFF. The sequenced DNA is TGTGCCAGCAGCCTCTGGACTAGCGGCCACAATGAGCAGTTCTTC.